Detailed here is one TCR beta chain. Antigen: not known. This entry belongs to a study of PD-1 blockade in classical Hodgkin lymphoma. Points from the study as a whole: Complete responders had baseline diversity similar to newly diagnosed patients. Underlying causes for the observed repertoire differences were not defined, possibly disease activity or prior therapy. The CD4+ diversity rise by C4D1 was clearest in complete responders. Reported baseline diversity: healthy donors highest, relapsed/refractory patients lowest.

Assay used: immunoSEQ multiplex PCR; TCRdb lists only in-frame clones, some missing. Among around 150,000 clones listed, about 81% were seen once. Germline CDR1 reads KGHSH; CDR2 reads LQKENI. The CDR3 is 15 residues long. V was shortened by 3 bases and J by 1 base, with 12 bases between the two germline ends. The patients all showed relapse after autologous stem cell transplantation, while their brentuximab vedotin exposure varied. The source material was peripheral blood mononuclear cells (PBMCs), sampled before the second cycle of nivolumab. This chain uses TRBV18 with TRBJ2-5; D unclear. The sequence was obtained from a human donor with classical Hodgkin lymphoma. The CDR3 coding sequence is TGTGCCAGCTCACCCCCGACCGCCGGCCAAGAGACCCAGTACTTC. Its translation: CASSPPTAGQETQYF.